A single sample is the source of the 9 T cell receptor beta chains below, sequenced in a study of blood T cell repertoires in COVID-19. The repertoire was sequenced with immunoSEQ multiplex PCR; TCRdb's copy has only in-frame clones and lacks some. Of fewer than 250,000 clones in the sample, approximately 82% were seen once. Sequencing was done on a sample of peripheral blood. The receptors here all came from a woman over 75 with acute or convalescent COVID-19.

The chain couples TRBV5-1 to TRBJ2-7, with 7 bases matching TRBD1. There are 15 residues in the CDR3. V trimming: 0 bases; J trimming: 0 bases; junction bases outside the gene matches: 3. From germline, CDR1 is SGHRS and CDR2 YFSETQ. The chain's CDR3 is CASSLGGDSSYEQYF. Here the CDR3 DNA reads TGCGCCAGCAGCTTGGGTGGGGACAGCTCCTACGAGCAGTACTTC.

The chain joins TRBV27 to TRBJ2-1; 7 nucleotides agree with TRBD2. With 6 bases clipped from V and 5 bases from J, the junction kept 4 bases outside the gene matches. CDR3 length equals 13 residues. Germline lookup yields CDR1 MNHEY and CDR2 SMNVEV (reference sequence). The CDR3 loop reads CASSRGLHNEQFF. As DNA, the CDR3 is TGTGCCAGCAGCCGGGGACTACACAATGAGCAGTTCTTC.

This clone was found a few times. J is TRBJ1-5 and V is TRBV6-6; 8 nucleotides align to TRBD1. CDR3 length equals 16 residues. V shed 1 base and J 3 bases; nucleotides not matched to a gene: 5. Germline V gene data show CDR1 as MNHNY and CDR2 as SVGAGI (reference sequence). CDR3 nucleotide sequence: TGTGCCAGCAGTTACTGGACAGGGATTCTCAATCAGCCCCAGCATTTT. Protein product: CASSYWTGILNQPQHF.

Only a few counts were recorded for this clone. Written as DNA, the CDR3 is TGTGCCAGCAGTCCCAACAGGGCAACTAATGAAAAACTGTTTTTT. This gives the protein CASSPNRATNEKLFF. The J gene is TRBJ1-4, the V gene TRBV6-5, with a weak D call TRBD1 (6 bases). This CDR3 contains 15 residues. Germline CDR1 reads MNHEY; CDR2 reads SVGAGI. Deletions cut 5 bases from V and 0 bases from J, with 10 bases between.

This clone appeared a single time. The chain links TRBV28 to TRBJ2-2; D not certain. Per germline, CDR1 MDHEN and CDR2 SYDVKM. Trimming stripped 6 bases from V and 5 bases from J, with 10 bases between. This CDR3 contains 13 residues. The CDR3 DNA sequence: TGTGCCAGCAGACAACAGCCTACCGGGGAGCTGTTTTTT. It yields the protein CASRQQPTGELFF.

The chain recombines TRBV19 with TRBJ1-2; D uncertain. V lost 5 bases, J lost 5 bases, and 15 bases lay in between. CDR1 is LNHDA and CDR2 is SQIVND in the germline V gene (reference sequence). CDR3 size: 14 residues. The CDR3 DNA reads as TGTGCCAGTAGTTATCCAGGTCGGAGGTATGGCTACACCTTC. This sequence encodes CASSYPGRRYGYTF.

The gene calls are TRBV7-2 and TRBJ2-2; 12 positions match TRBD2. The junction had 5 bases not matched to a gene; V was cut back by 6 bases and J by 6 bases. The CDR3 is 15 amino acids. Germline values: CDR1 SGHTA, CDR2 FQGNSA. DNA of the CDR3: TGTGCCAGCAGTCGACTAGCGGGAGAATCCGGGGAGCTGTTTTTT. This translates into CASSRLAGESGELFF.

This clone was counted only a few times. The chain has TRBV9 and TRBJ2-5, with D perhaps matching TRBD2 (5 bases). Germline V CDR1 and CDR2: SGDLS, YYNGEE. V lost 0 bases to trimming and J lost 5 bases, with 11 bases between them. The CDR3 is made up of 14 amino acids. The CDR3 sequence is CASSVGGAAETQYF. CDR3 coding DNA: TGTGCCAGCAGCGTAGGGGGAGCGGCGGAGACCCAGTACTTC.

The CDR3 nucleotides read TGTGCCAGTAGCACTCGGCTAGGACAGCGATTCCAAGAGACCCAGTACTTC. Translation: CASSTRLGQRFQETQYF. The chain is built from TRBV19 and TRBJ2-5; a possible D gene is TRBD1 (6 bases). V was shortened by 6 bases and J by 1 base, with 21 bases between the two germline ends. The V gene's germline CDR1 is LNHDA and CDR2 SQIVND (reference sequence). This CDR3 spans 17 amino acids.